This T cell receptor (beta chain) was retrieved from a study of blood T cell repertoires in COVID-19. Whole-study context: The study drew acute and convalescent COVID-19 samples from the United States, Italy and Spain.

The participants were between roughly 18 and 89 years old and came from about two dozen US areas. The data were produced by immunoSEQ multiplex PCR, yet TCRdb's version contains in-frame clones alone and is incomplete. The sample lists fewer than 350,000 clones, around 91% seen once, with approximately 9.8% in the top ten. The origin of this receptor is a middle-aged woman who had recovered from COVID-19. Sequenced: PBMCs or T cells enriched from blood (not recorded which).

The CDR3 is CAISEKQGTNEKLFF. Written as DNA, the CDR3 is TGTGCCATCAGTGAGAAGCAGGGAACTAATGAAAAACTGTTTTTT. This chain joins TRBV10-3 and TRBJ1-4, with D tentatively TRBD1 (5 bases). This CDR3 comprises 15 residues. The V end lost 2 bases, the J end lost 1 base, and 8 bases lay between the germline ends. In germline, CDR1 is ENHRY, CDR2 SYGVKD.